The 24 T cell receptor beta chains reported below all come from one sample, sequenced in a study of T-cell reconstitution after alpha-beta-depleted transplantation in children. Unique molecular identifiers were used in preparing the TCRbeta library. TCRdb re-derived calls from the PCR reads in MiXCR, one entry per CDR3 protein. The sample yields about 240,000 distinct CDR3 sequences, roughly a quarter seen once. The input for sequencing was PBMCs, taken before TCRalphabeta/CD19-depleted stem cell transplant. The receptors come from a girl aged 2 to 10 with Fanconi anemia, due to receive a stem cell transplant.

This clonotype was detected ten times or more. The V call is TRBV20-1, the J call TRBJ2-5; 10 nucleotides line up with TRBD2. Germline V gene lookup returns CDR1 DFQATT and CDR2 SNEGSKA (reference sequence). V lost 6 bases to trimming and J lost 0 bases; unmatched junction nucleotides: 7. This CDR3 contains 15 residues. The CDR3 sequence is CSAEWTSGYQETQYF. The CDR3 DNA is TGCAGTGCGGAATGGACTAGCGGATACCAAGAGACCCAGTACTTC.

The chain uses TRBV18 and TRBJ2-7; 7 bases match TRBD2. Germline V CDR1 and CDR2: KGHSH, LQKENI. V gave up 3 bases and J gave up 3 bases; unmatched junction bases: 5. The CDR3 has 14 amino acids. The CDR3 DNA reads as TGTGCCAGCTCACCGTCTAGCGGTAACTACGAGCAGTACTTC. This sequence encodes CASSPSSGNYEQYF.

This chain connects TRBV13 to TRBJ1-5; no clear D gene. The CDR3 length is 14 residues. Germline values: CDR1 PRHDT, CDR2 FYEKMQ (reference sequence). Between the trimmed V and J ends, which lost 5 bases and 3 bases, there was a span of 11 bases. The CDR3: CASSQWQNNQPQHF. The CDR3 DNA follows: TGTGCCAGCAGCCAGTGGCAGAACAATCAGCCCCAGCATTTT.

The table lists this clonotype with a few counts. This sequence joins TRBV5-1 and TRBJ2-5; 9 bases are shared with TRBD1. The CDR3 covers 14 residues. The J segment lost 5 bases and the V segment lost 2 bases, leaving 4 bases of the junction unmatched. Germline lookup yields CDR1 SGHRS and CDR2 YFSETQ. DNA for the CDR3: TGCGCCAGCAGCTTAGGGGACAGGGTTGAGACCCAGTACTTC. This codes for CASSLGDRVETQYF.

The chain is built from TRBV20-1 and TRBJ2-6; TRBD1 might be the D (6 bases). Trimming pared 3 bases from V and 4 bases from J, leaving 16 bases between. This CDR3 spans 16 amino acids. CDR1 is DFQATT and CDR2 is SNEGSKA in the germline V gene (reference sequence). The CDR3 loop reads CSASRGHGLGANVLTF. The DNA for the CDR3 is TGCAGTGCTAGCAGGGGACACGGGTTGGGGGCCAACGTCCTGACTTTC.

The sample holds a few counts of this clonotype. The chain employs TRBV29-1 and TRBJ2-1, with unresolved D. Trimming took off 4 bases at V and 8 bases at J, with 15 bases between the two ends. Looked up from germline, CDR1 is SQVTM and CDR2 is ANQGSEA. The CDR3 is 13 residues long. The CDR3 nucleotides read TGCAGCGTTGTCCCAGGAACTAATGATGAGCAGTTCTTC. It codes for CSVVPGTNDEQFF.

This clonotype was picked up a small number of times. CDR3 nucleotides: TGTGCCAGCAGCTTAGGACAGGGGGGAAACGAGCAGTACTTC. Translating it yields CASSLGQGGNEQYF. The chain carries TRBV11-2 and TRBJ2-7; 9 bases are shared with TRBD1. Looked up from germline, CDR1 is SGHAT and CDR2 is FQNNGV. The CDR3 extends over 14 amino acids. With 1 base clipped from V and 5 bases from J, the junction kept 3 bases outside the gene matches.

This chain connects TRBV7-2 to TRBJ1-5; D is perhaps TRBD1 (6 bases). Germline assignment: CDR1 SGHTA and CDR2 FQGNSA. V was trimmed by 0 bases and J by 3 bases, leaving 18 bases between them. The CDR3 totals 18 residues. The CDR3 DNA follows: TGTGCCAGCAGCTTAGCCCGGGACACCTCTAGGTTCAATCAGCCCCAGCATTTT. Its protein is CASSLARDTSRFNQPQHF.

This clonotype was counted many times. This sequence joins TRBV20-1 and TRBJ1-2; TRBD1 matches at 9 bases. The germline V gene has CDR1 DFQATT and CDR2 SNEGSKA (reference sequence). The CDR3 is 11 residues long. CDR3 sequence: CILQGAPGYTF. CDR3 DNA sequence: TGCATTTTACAGGGGGCGCCTGGCTACACCTTC.

The sample holds a few counts of this clonotype. This chain links TRBV27 with TRBJ2-1; D is unresolved. CDR3 length equals 11 residues. Germline values: CDR1 MNHEY, CDR2 SMNVEV (reference sequence). V gave up 4 bases and J gave up 8 bases, with 6 bases separating them. The CDR3 DNA reads TGTGCCAGCAGTTCGCACTATGAGCAGTTCTTC. This translates into CASSSHYEQFF.

This clonotype appeared a few times. The J gene is TRBJ2-7, the V gene TRBV20-1, with D perhaps matching TRBD2 (6 bases). The germline gives CDR1 DFQATT, CDR2 SNEGSKA (reference sequence). The CDR3 extends over 16 amino acids. V dropped 3 bases and J dropped 2 bases, with 20 bases sitting between them. The DNA for the CDR3 is TGCAGTGCTAGTGGAGGGCGGCGGGATTTGGCCTACGAGCAGTACTTC. Amino acids: CSASGGRRDLAYEQYF.

The chain employs TRBV2 and TRBJ2-5; D remains ambiguous. The CDR3 is 16 residues long. Germline V gene sequence: CDR1 SNHLY, CDR2 FYNNEI. V was pared by 6 bases and J by 5 bases, with 22 bases between. CDR3 bases: TGTGCCAGCAGCGTCTATCGGGTCCGAAGTGGGGAGACCCAGTACTTC. Its translation is CASSVYRVRSGETQYF.

This clonotype has just one count. V is TRBV7-2 and J is TRBJ2-7; D call uncertain. Trimming took 2 bases from V and 4 from J, leaving 12 bases between them. Germline CDR1 reads SGHTA; CDR2 reads FQGNSA. The CDR3 consists of 14 residues. This CDR3 is CASSLFQSVYEQYF. As DNA, the CDR3 is TGTGCCAGCAGCTTATTCCAGTCAGTTTACGAGCAGTACTTC.

The genes are TRBV6-1 and TRBJ2-1, with D perhaps matching TRBD2 (7 bases). Germline assignment: CDR1 MNHNS and CDR2 SASEGT. The CDR3 extends over 16 amino acids. V shed 7 bases and J shed 2 bases, with 18 bases lying between them. The DNA of the CDR3 is TGTGCCAGCATTCAGGTGGGGGGGGGCACCTACAATGAGCAGTTCTTC. Amino acids: CASIQVGGGTYNEQFF.

This clonotype was recorded at least ten times. This sequence joins TRBV12-3 or TRBV12-4 and TRBJ2-1; possibly TRBD2 for D (6 bases). Between the trimmed V and J ends, which lost 0 bases and 5 bases, there was a span of 8 bases. The CDR3 sequence is 14 residues long. In nucleotides, the CDR3 is TGTGCCAGCAGTTTAGCGTGGGGGGACAATGAGCAGTTCTTC. As protein: CASSLAWGDNEQFF.

In its sample, this clonotype was seen many times. The chain couples TRBV20-1 to TRBJ2-7, with 9 nucleotides matching TRBD2. The CDR3 contains 13 residues. Germline loops: CDR1 DFQATT, CDR2 SNEGSKA (reference sequence). J was trimmed by 2 bases and V by 4 bases; bases with no gene match: 3. DNA of the CDR3: TGCAGTGCTACAGCGGGAGGTACCTACGAGCAGTACTTC. It encodes CSATAGGTYEQYF.

The sample holds many counts of this clonotype. The CDR3 DNA sequence: TGCAGTGCTAGAGGCGGCCCGGGACAGGGGGTGTCTGGGGCCAACGTCCTGACTTTC. Its translation is CSARGGPGQGVSGANVLTF. This sequence joins TRBV20-1 and TRBJ2-6; 11 bases fit TRBD1. CDR3 length: 19 amino acids. In germline, CDR1 is DFQATT, CDR2 SNEGSKA (reference sequence). V dropped 1 base and J dropped 1; count of bases not matched to a gene: 9.

This clonotype was picked up many times. The chain combines TRBV7-9 with TRBJ2-3; D not certain. Trimming removed 5 bases from V and 2 bases from J, with 2 bases in between. Germline V gene data show CDR1 as SEHNR and CDR2 as FQNEAQ (reference sequence). The CDR3 length is 11 residues. The CDR3 coding sequence is TGTGCCAGCAGCACCACAGATACGCAGTATTTT. It is translated as CASSTTDTQYF.

The gene calls are TRBV29-1 and TRBJ1-1; D is ambiguous. V dropped 3 bases and J dropped 6 bases, with 11 bases sitting between them. CDR3 length equals 12 residues. CDR1 and CDR2 (germline): SQVTM, ANQGSEA. Here the CDR3 DNA reads TGCAGCGTTGAGGAGGGAGCGGCTGAAGCTTTCTTT. Translated, it gives CSVEEGAAEAFF.

The gene calls are TRBV29-1 and TRBJ2-1; D perhaps matches TRBD1 (6 bases). CDR3 size: 13 residues. Trimming removed 7 bases from V and 6 bases from J, with 16 bases in between. CDR1 and CDR2 from the germline V gene are SQVTM and ANQGSEA. The CDR3: CSDADRYGNEQFF. As DNA, the CDR3 is TGCAGCGACGCCGACAGGTACGGCAATGAGCAGTTCTTC.

V usage is TRBV20-1 and J usage is TRBJ2-4; D is ambiguous. With 0 bases removed from V and 7 bases from J, the gap between germline ends came to 10 bases. The CDR3 runs 13 residues. Germline V lookup: CDR1 DFQATT, CDR2 SNEGSKA (reference sequence). CDR3 in amino acids: CSARDRPDNIQYF. The CDR3 DNA reads as TGCAGTGCTAGAGACCGGCCAGACAACATTCAGTACTTC.

This clonotype was seen a few times. The chain links TRBV7-2 to TRBJ1-1; TRBD1 aligns across 10 bases. Germline V gene lookup returns CDR1 SGHTA and CDR2 FQGNSA. CDR3 length: 16 amino acids. V lost 3 bases and J lost 2; bases outside the gene matches: 6. CDR3 residues: CASSLTGGVPNTEAFF. Here the CDR3 DNA reads TGTGCCAGCAGCTTGACAGGGGGCGTCCCCAACACTGAAGCTTTCTTT.

The table lists this clonotype with many counts. The chain has TRBV20-1 and TRBJ2-3; D gene unclear. The CDR3 consists of 15 residues. Trimming removed 0 bases from V and 2 bases from J, with 12 bases in between. Germline-derived CDR1 and CDR2 are DFQATT and SNEGSKA (reference sequence). The CDR3, as DNA: TGCAGTGCTAGAGACTTCCGGGTTTCCACAGATACGCAGTATTTT. Translation gives CSARDFRVSTDTQYF.

V and J are TRBV29-1 and TRBJ1-2; 8 nucleotides line up with TRBD1. From germline, CDR1 is SQVTM and CDR2 ANQGSEA. V lost 5 bases and J lost 4; bases outside the gene matches: 3. The length of the CDR3 is 12 residues. CDR3 nucleotides: TGCAGCGTTCCGGACAGGGCCTATGGCTACACCTTC. This translates into CSVPDRAYGYTF.